The entry below describes one T cell receptor beta chain. The germline V and J ends were trimmed by 0 bases and 1 base, with 10 bases remaining between them. The CDR3 totals 16 residues. Germline V gene lookup returns CDR1 LNHNV and CDR2 YYDKDF (reference sequence). These data are taken from a study of radiation and T cells in renal cell carcinoma. Documented time point: blood 4 weeks post-SBRT, at nephrectomy. Treatment described: 15 Gy SBRT to primary tumor, nephrectomy 4 weeks later. The table came from immunoSEQ multiplex PCR; TCRdb's copy has only in-frame clones and leaves some out. The data hold 130,000 to 150,000 clones, with approximately 86% observed a single time.

Sequences were derived from blood, sampled from a patient whose treatment included radiotherapy and nephrectomy. This TCR derives from a woman between 50 and 59 years old with renal cell carcinoma. The chain has TRBV15 and TRBJ1-5, with a possible D match to TRBD1 (6 bases). The CDR3 is CATSRDLQGSNQPQHF. CDR3 in DNA: TGTGCCACCAGCAGAGATCTACAGGGAAGCAATCAGCCCCAGCATTTT.